This is a list of T cell receptor beta chains from one sample in a study of T cell changes during pregnancy in multiple sclerosis. Measured with immunoSEQ multiplex PCR; TCRdb has only the in-frame clones, and not every one. The table records tens of thousands of clones, approximately 92% of them present only once. Source: peripheral blood, taken in the third trimester of pregnancy. The origin of the receptors is a female donor in good health, enrolled as a control in a pregnancy study. Both conserved end residues are part of each CDR3. The D gene is left open where the match is weak. A clone size is listed for some rows: how often the clone was seen (once, few, many), or a class if it is expanded.

V gene	D gene	J gene	clone size	CDR3 DNA	CDR3 protein
TRBV7-9	.	TRBJ2-3	once	TGTGCCAGCAGCTCCCTTTCAGCAGATACGCAGTATTTT	CASSSLSADTQYF
TRBV7-8	TRBD2	TRBJ2-7	.	TGTGCCAGCAGCCCGAGGGGACTAGCGGGAGATCGGGCCTACGAGCAGTACTTC	CASSPRGLAGDRAYEQYF
TRBV28	TRBD1	TRBJ2-5	.	TGTGCCAGCAGGGACCTACCTGCACAGGGGGCGGGAGAGACCCAGTACTTC	CASRDLPAQGAGETQYF
TRBV9	.	TRBJ2-3	.	TGTGCCAGCAGCCCCCGTCCAGATACGCAGTATTTT	CASSPRPDTQYF
TRBV19	TRBD1	TRBJ1-2	.	TGTGCCAGTAGGACCGGGACAGAGAACTATGGCTACACCTTC	CASRTGTENYGYTF
TRBV2	.	TRBJ2-5	.	TGTGCCAGCTCCGAAGAGACCCAGTACTTC	CASSEETQYF
TRBV7-8	TRBD2	TRBJ2-7	.	TGTGCCAGCAGCCACCCAAAGGGGAGGGGAGTCTACGAGCAGTACTTC	CASSHPKGRGVYEQYF
TRBV2	TRBD1	TRBJ1-1	.	TGTGCCAGCAGGTTAACAGGGGAAATAGCTGAAGCTTTCTTT	CASRLTGEIAEAFF
TRBV4-2	TRBD2	TRBJ2-7	.	TGTGCCAGCAGCCAAGAAGAAGCGGGGGGGCCATACTACGAGCAGTACTTC	CASSQEEAGGPYYEQYF
TRBV30	.	TRBJ1-1	.	TGTGCCTGGAGTAGGTCGGCGGCTGAAGCTTTCTTT	CAWSRSAAEAFF
TRBV19	.	TRBJ2-2	.	TGTGCCAGTCGACCCTGGGGACATACGAACACCGGGGAGCTGTTTTTT	CASRPWGHTNTGELFF
TRBV7-9	TRBD1	TRBJ1-6	.	TGTGCCAGCAGCTGGGGGACAGGGAGCCATAATTCACCCCTCCACTTT	CASSWGTGSHNSPLHF
TRBV7-9	.	TRBJ2-3	.	TGTGCCAGCAGCTTGGGCGTTCGGGTAGCGGCTAGCACAGATACGCAGTATTTT	CASSLGVRVAASTDTQYF
TRBV6-4	TRBD1	TRBJ1-6	few	TGTGCCAGCAGTGACTCGACAGGGGGTAATTCACCCCTCCACTTT	CASSDSTGGNSPLHF
TRBV2	.	TRBJ2-7	.	TGTGCCAGCAGTGAAGCGCTTCCAGGGGGGTCCCACTACGAGCAGTACTTC	CASSEALPGGSHYEQYF
TRBV29-1	.	TRBJ2-2	.	TGCAGCGTTGAAGATTATGACACCGGGGAGCTGTTTTTT	CSVEDYDTGELFF
TRBV28	.	TRBJ2-5	.	TGTGCCAGCAGTCCCGCGGCGGGATCTAAAGAGACCCAGTACTTC	CASSPAAGSKETQYF
TRBV28	TRBD1	TRBJ1-4	.	TGTGCCAGCAGTTTATGGCCAGGGGGCGAAAAACTGTTTTTT	CASSLWPGGEKLFF
TRBV7-6	TRBD1	TRBJ1-6	.	TGTGCCAGCAGCTTAACCTGGGACAGATGGGCTTCACCCCTCCACTTT	CASSLTWDRWASPLHF
TRBV23-1	TRBD1	TRBJ2-7	once	TGCGCCAGCAGTCATTCCGGGACAGGATTCTACGAGCAGTACTTC	CASSHSGTGFYEQYF
TRBV11-2	TRBD2	TRBJ2-5	.	TGTGCCAGCAGCTTAGTCGCGACTAGCGGGCTTTGGGCCCAGTACTTC	CASSLVATSGLWAQYF
TRBV29-1	TRBD1	TRBJ2-5	.	TGCAGCGTCAGCCAAGGGGGCCGGGAGACCCAGTACTTC	CSVSQGGRETQYF
TRBV9	.	TRBJ1-3	.	TGTGCCAGCAGCGAGACAGACTCTGGAAACACCATATATTTT	CASSETDSGNTIYF
TRBV28	TRBD1	TRBJ1-2	.	TGTGCCAGCACAGGGGCCCAAGGGACAGTGGGTGGCTACACCTTC	CASTGAQGTVGGYTF
TRBV10-2	TRBD1	TRBJ1-1	.	TGCGCCACCAAGGACAGGGAGGGGAGGTGGACTGAAGCTTTCTTT	CATKDREGRWTEAFF
TRBV27	.	TRBJ1-4	.	TGTGCCAGCAGTTTACTGGCAGGGAATGAAAAACTGTTTTTT	CASSLLAGNEKLFF
TRBV6-1	.	TRBJ1-6	few	TGTGCCAGCAGTGAACTGTCCTCCAGGGTGGGCAATTCACCCCTCCACTTT	CASSELSSRVGNSPLHF
TRBV27	TRBD1	TRBJ2-7	.	TGTGCCAGCAGTTTTGGGGGGACAGGGGGCTACGAGCAGTACTTC	CASSFGGTGGYEQYF
TRBV5-1	TRBD1	TRBJ1-3	.	TGCGCCAGCAGCTTCAACAGGGGCGCTGGAAACACCATATATTTT	CASSFNRGAGNTIYF
TRBV5-1	TRBD2	TRBJ2-6	.	TGCGCCAGCAGCTTAACTAGCGGGGGACCTACTGGGGCCAACGTCCTGACTTTC	CASSLTSGGPTGANVLTF
TRBV4-3	TRBD2	TRBJ2-1	.	TGCGCCAGCAGCACACTAGCGGGCCGCTACAATGAGCAGTTCTTC	CASSTLAGRYNEQFF
TRBV2	TRBD2	TRBJ2-1	.	TGTGCCAGCAGGGAGCGGGGACCGAATGAGCAGTTCTTC	CASRERGPNEQFF
TRBV11-3	.	TRBJ2-5	.	TGTGCCAGCAGCTTAGATTCGGGGGTAAGTCGCAAATCCCAGTACTTC	CASSLDSGVSRKSQYF
TRBV27	TRBD1	TRBJ1-2	.	TGTGCCAGCAGTTTATCCTCGGGACAGAGAATCTATGGCTACACCTTC	CASSLSSGQRIYGYTF
TRBV27	.	TRBJ1-2	once	TGTGCCAGCAGACAGGGTAATTATGGCTACACCTTC	CASRQGNYGYTF
TRBV6-4	TRBD2	TRBJ2-3	.	TGTGCCAGCAGTCCTAGCGGGGGGACAGATACGCAGTATTTT	CASSPSGGTDTQYF
TRBV4-1	TRBD1	TRBJ2-1	.	TGCGCCAGCAGCCAGGACAGGGCCCTAAGCTCCTACAATGAGCAGTTCTTC	CASSQDRALSSYNEQFF
TRBV7-2	TRBD1	TRBJ2-7	once	TGTGCCAGCAGCTTAGGAAACAGGGGATCGCCCTACGAGCAGTACTTC	CASSLGNRGSPYEQYF
TRBV7-2	TRBD2	TRBJ2-7	.	TGTGCCAGCAGCGCCTGGCGGGAGGGTTATGAGCAGTACTTC	CASSAWREGYEQYF
TRBV6-4	TRBD2	TRBJ2-3	.	TGTGCCAGCAGTGACCGGCGGGGGGTTGATACGCAGTATTTT	CASSDRRGVDTQYF
TRBV2	.	TRBJ1-6	few	TGTGCCGGGCCCTTTCTCTCCTATAATTCACCCCTCCACTTT	CAGPFLSYNSPLHF
TRBV13	.	TRBJ2-7	.	TGTGCCAGCAGCGATGGGCCAAAGGACGAGCAGTACTTC	CASSDGPKDEQYF
TRBV10-3	.	TRBJ1-6	few	TGTGCCATCAGTGAGATTTCCGGGGGGCTGGCTAATTCACCCCTCCACTTT	CAISEISGGLANSPLHF
TRBV7-6	TRBD1	TRBJ1-6	.	TGTGCCAGCAGCACGGGACAGTTAAATTCACCCCTCCACTTT	CASSTGQLNSPLHF
TRBV28	.	TRBJ1-2	.	TGTGCCAGCAGTATCCCGGAGGGGATGAGTGGTTATGGCTACACCTTC	CASSIPEGMSGYGYTF
TRBV11-1	TRBD2	TRBJ2-2	.	TGTGCCAGCAGCCCACGGTCCGGCGGGGGGATCGGCGGGGAGCTGTTTTTT	CASSPRSGGGIGGELFF
TRBV18	TRBD1	TRBJ1-1	.	TGTGCCAGCTCCGCAAATTCCGGGACAGGGACCGGGGCTTTCTTT	CASSANSGTGTGAFF
TRBV19	.	TRBJ1-1	.	TGTGCCAGTAGTACCCTGGAGGGAGTGAACACTGAAGCTTTCTTT	CASSTLEGVNTEAFF
TRBV9	TRBD2	TRBJ2-1	.	TGTGCCAGCAGCGTAGCGGCTAGCGGGAGTGGGTACAATGAGCAGTTCTTC	CASSVAASGSGYNEQFF
TRBV4-1	.	TRBJ2-5	.	TGCGCCAGCAGCCAACCAGGGCCCGGGACCCAGTACTTC	CASSQPGPGTQYF
TRBV28	TRBD1	TRBJ1-5	.	TGTGCCAGCAGCCAAAGAGGGGACAGCCTCCTTAGGAATCAGCCCCAGCATTTT	CASSQRGDSLLRNQPQHF
TRBV30	.	TRBJ2-7	once	TGTGCCTGGACGAGGGGGGGGAGGGCCGAGCAGTACTTC	CAWTRGGRAEQYF
TRBV4-1	.	TRBJ1-6	.	TGCGCCAGCAGCCAAGAGGGGGCAGGGCGTTCACCCCTCCACTTT	CASSQEGAGRSPLHF
TRBV19	.	TRBJ1-3	.	TGTGCCAGTAGGCTACAGGGAGAGAACACCATATATTTT	CASRLQGENTIYF
TRBV7-2	.	TRBJ2-7	.	TGTGCCAGCAGCTTAGTGGGACTCTCATCGAACGAGCAGTACTTC	CASSLVGLSSNEQYF
TRBV28	.	TRBJ1-1	few	TGTGCCAGCTTCCAGGAGGGGGCTTTCTTT	CASFQEGAFF
TRBV4-1	TRBD1	TRBJ1-3	once	TGCGCCAGCAGCCAAGTGATCCAGAGGGGGCAAGGAAACACCATATATTTT	CASSQVIQRGQGNTIYF
TRBV5-1	.	TRBJ2-7	.	TGCGCCAGCAGCTTGGAAGCAGGGCGGTACGAGCAGTACTTC	CASSLEAGRYEQYF
TRBV19	TRBD1	TRBJ2-7	.	TGTGCCAGTAGCACCCTCCGACAGGGGGGTCCGGGGGAGCAGTACTTC	CASSTLRQGGPGEQYF
TRBV30	.	TRBJ1-5	.	TGTGCCTGGAGTGTACCCGACAGGATAAATCAGCCCCAGCATTTT	CAWSVPDRINQPQHF